These 2 T cell receptor beta chains were sequenced from one sample in a study of neurological immune-mediated disorders (dated by TCRdb to about 2019). The sample's time point, from its label and the paper: longitudinal time-point 2. Library construction relied on 5' RACE. The sequencing machine was an Illumina HiSeq 2500. TCRdb passed the public sequencing reads through fastp at Q25 and MiXCR, retaining productive beta sequences. When rows share a CDR3 protein, they turn into one entry using the most common DNA and genes. The sample table shows roughly 98,000 distinct CDR3 sequences, and about 12% are seen once. Clones ranked in the top ten supply around 5% of the sample. The sample was PBMCs. Receptors were obtained from a female donor with HTLV-1-associated myelopathy (HAM/TSP).

This clonotype has at least ten counts. This chain uses TRBV28 with TRBJ2-2; TRBD1 is a possible D gene (5 bases). V lost 7 bases and J lost 4, with 13 bases in between. Germline values: CDR1 MDHEN, CDR2 SYDVKM. This CDR3 contains 14 residues. DNA of the CDR3: TGTGCCAGCAATAGCCAGGGTACCACCGGGGAGCTGTTTTTT. It yields the protein CASNSQGTTGELFF. The variable domain in full, with the rest retrieved from reference TRBV28 and TRBJ2-2, is DVKVTQSSRYLVKRTGEKVFLECVQDMDHENMFWYRQDPGLGLRLIYFSYDVKMKEKGDIPEGYSVSREKKERFSLILESASTNQTSMYLCASNSQGTTGELFFGEGSRLTVL.

This clonotype was counted at least ten times. The chain is built from TRBV24-1 and TRBJ2-5; D gene unclear. Germline CDR1 KGHDR, CDR2 SFDVKD. V lost 5 bases to trimming and J lost 4 bases, with 7 bases between them. There are 12 residues in the CDR3. The CDR3 sequence is CATSGPTETQYF. CDR3 DNA sequence: TGTGCCACCAGTGGGCCTACAGAGACCCAGTACTTC.